The 5 T cell receptor beta chains in this list originate from one sample, sequenced in a study of blood T cell repertoires in COVID-19 (TCRdb year 2020). Library preparation used the immunoSEQ multiplex PCR assay. What TCRdb holds here is the immuneACCESS table cut down to in-frame rearrangements. Part of the clones is not present; checked against another copy, under half of the missing clones reflect an unresolved V gene, and the others are unexplained. Within this sample are approximately 400,000 clones, with about 87% of them counted one time only. Roughly 13% of the sample comes from the top ten. Specimen: peripheral blood. These receptors were obtained from a woman aged 45-59 years with COVID-19, enrolled during active disease.

The V and J genes are TRBV2 and TRBJ2-1, with D possibly TRBD1 on 6 matching bases. With 5 bases removed from V and 0 bases from J, the gap between germline ends came to 11 bases. The CDR3 contains 15 residues. Per the germline V gene, CDR1 is SNHLY and CDR2 is FYNNEI. The DNA for the CDR3 is TGTGCCAGCAGTCCCCAGGGGAGCTCCTACAATGAGCAGTTCTTC. This sequence encodes CASSPQGSSYNEQFF.

CDR3 bases: TGTGCCAGCTCAGGGACACGCTCCTACGAGCAGTACTTC. It is translated as CASSGTRSYEQYF. The chain carries TRBV18 and TRBJ2-7; TRBD1 might be the D (6 bases). Germline V gene data show CDR1 as KGHSH and CDR2 as LQKENI. CDR3 length equals 13 residues. Trimming left V 5 bases short and J 0 bases short, with 8 bases between.

V and J are TRBV24-1 and TRBJ2-3; 9 bases fit TRBD2. Germline V lookup: CDR1 KGHDR, CDR2 SFDVKD. This CDR3 has 13 amino acids. The junction had 3 bases not matched to a gene; V was cut back by 2 bases and J by 10 bases. DNA for the CDR3: TGTGCCACCAGTGATTGGAGCGGGGGGCCGCAGTATTTT. Translating gives CATSDWSGGPQYF.

The CDR3 sequence: CASRPIQGLCEQYF. CDR3 sequence (DNA): TGTGCAAGTCGCCCAATTCAGGGGCTATGCGAGCAGTACTTC. This chain links TRBV12-2 with TRBJ2-7; the table's D gene call, TRBD1, was not cross checked with the DNA. TRBV12-2 is described as a pseudogene. This CDR3 contains 14 residues.

The chain joins TRBV5-5 to TRBJ2-5; perhaps TRBD2 as D (5 bases). The CDR3 is 14 amino acids. CDR1 and CDR2 (germline): SGHKS, YYEKEE (reference sequence). The V end lost 4 bases, the J end lost 7 bases, and 17 bases lay between the germline ends. The CDR3 is CASSLWTGSGTQYF. CDR3 bases: TGTGCCAGCAGCCTTTGGACGGGATCGGGGACCCAGTACTTC.